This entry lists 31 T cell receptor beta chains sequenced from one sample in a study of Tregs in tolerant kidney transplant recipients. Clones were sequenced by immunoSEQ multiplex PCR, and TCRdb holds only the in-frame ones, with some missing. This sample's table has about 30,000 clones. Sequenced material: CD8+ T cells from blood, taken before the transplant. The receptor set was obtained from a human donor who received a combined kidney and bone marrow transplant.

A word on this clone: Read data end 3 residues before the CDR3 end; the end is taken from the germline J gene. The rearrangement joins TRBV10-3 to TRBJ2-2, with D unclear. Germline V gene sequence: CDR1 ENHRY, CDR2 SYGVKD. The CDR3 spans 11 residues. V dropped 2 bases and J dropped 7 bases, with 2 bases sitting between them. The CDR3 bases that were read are TGTGCCATCAGTGAGCACGGGGAG. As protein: CAISEHGE. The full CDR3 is CAISEHGELFF.

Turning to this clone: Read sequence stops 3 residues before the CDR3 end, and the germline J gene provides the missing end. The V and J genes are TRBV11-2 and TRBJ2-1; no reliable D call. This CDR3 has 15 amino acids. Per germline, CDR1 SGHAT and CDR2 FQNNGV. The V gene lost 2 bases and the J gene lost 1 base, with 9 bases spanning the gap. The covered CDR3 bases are TGTGCCAGCAGCTTAATTCAAGCATCCTACAATGAG. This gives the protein CASSLIQASYNE. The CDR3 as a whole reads CASSLIQASYNEQFF. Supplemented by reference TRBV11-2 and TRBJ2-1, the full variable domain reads EAGVAQSPRYKIIEKRQSVAFWCNPISGHATLYWYQQILGQGPKLLIQFQNNGVVDDSQLPKDRFSAERLKGVDSTLKIQPAKLEDSAVYLCASSLIQASYNEQFFGPGTRLTVL.

Partial CDR3 DNA: TGCAGCGTTGGGGGAGGGGAGATGTACCAAGAGACC. Residues: CSVGGGEMYQET. The entire CDR3 protein reads CSVGGGEMYQETQYF. The genes are TRBV29-1 and TRBJ2-5, with 7 bases lining up with TRBD2. The CDR3 end falls 3 residues outside the read, so it is completed with the germline J gene. Germline trimming cut 4 bases from V and 0 bases from J; bases unmatched to any gene: 8. The germline gives CDR1 SQVTM, CDR2 ANQGSEA. The CDR3 totals 15 residues.

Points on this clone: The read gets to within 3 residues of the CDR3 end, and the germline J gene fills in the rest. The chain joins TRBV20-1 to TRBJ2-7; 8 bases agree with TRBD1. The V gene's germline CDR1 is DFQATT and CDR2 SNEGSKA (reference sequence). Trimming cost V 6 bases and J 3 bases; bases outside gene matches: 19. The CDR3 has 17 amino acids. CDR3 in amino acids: CSANLSPRQGHYYEQYF. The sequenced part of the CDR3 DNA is TGCAGTGCAAACCTCAGCCCCCGACAGGGGCACTACTACGAG.

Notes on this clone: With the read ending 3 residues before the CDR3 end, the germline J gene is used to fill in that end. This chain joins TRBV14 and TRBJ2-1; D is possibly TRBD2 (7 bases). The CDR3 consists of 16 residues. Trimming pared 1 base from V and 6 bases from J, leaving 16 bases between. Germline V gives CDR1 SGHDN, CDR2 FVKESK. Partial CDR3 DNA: TGTGCCAGCAGCCAAGTCAGGGAGGGGGGGGCCAATGAG. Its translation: CASSQVREGGANE. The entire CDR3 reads CASSQVREGGANEQFF. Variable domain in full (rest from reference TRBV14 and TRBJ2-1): EAGVTQFPSHSVIEKGQTVTLRCDPISGHDNLYWYRRVMGKEIKFLLHFVKESKQDESGMPNNRFLAERTGGTYSTLKVQPAELEDSGVYFCASSQVREGGANEQFFGPGTRLTVL.

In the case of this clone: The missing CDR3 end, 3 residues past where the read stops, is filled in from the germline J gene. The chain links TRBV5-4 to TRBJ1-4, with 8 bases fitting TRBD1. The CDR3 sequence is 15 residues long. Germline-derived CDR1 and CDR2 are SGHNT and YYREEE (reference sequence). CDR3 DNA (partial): TGTGCCAGCAGCTCCCTGGACAGGGACCCGGATAGA. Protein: CASSSLDRDPDR. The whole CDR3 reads CASSSLDRDPDRLFF. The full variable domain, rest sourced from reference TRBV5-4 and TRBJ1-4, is ETGVTQSPTHLIKTRGQQVTLRCSSQSGHNTVSWYQQALGQGPQFIFQYYREEENGRGNFPPRFSGLQFPNYSSELNVNALELDDSALYLCASSSLDRDPDRLFFGSGTQLSVL.

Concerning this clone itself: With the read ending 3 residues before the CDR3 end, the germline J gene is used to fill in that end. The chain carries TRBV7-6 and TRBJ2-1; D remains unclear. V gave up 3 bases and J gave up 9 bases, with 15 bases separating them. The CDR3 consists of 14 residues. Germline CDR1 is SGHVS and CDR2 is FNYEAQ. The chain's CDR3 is CASSLSDTFGEQFF. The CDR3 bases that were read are TGTGCCAGCAGCTTGTCCGATACCTTCGGTGAG.

The CDR3 sequence: CASSSRFTEAFF. The DNA read from the CDR3 is TGTGCCAGCAGCTCCCGTTTCACTGAA. The chain combines TRBV11-2 with TRBJ1-1; no reliable D call. The read halts 3 residues ahead of the CDR3 end, with the missing end drawn from the germline J gene. CDR1 SGHAT and CDR2 FQNNGV come from the germline V gene. V dropped 4 bases and J dropped 4 bases, with 7 bases sitting between them. CDR3 size: 12 residues.

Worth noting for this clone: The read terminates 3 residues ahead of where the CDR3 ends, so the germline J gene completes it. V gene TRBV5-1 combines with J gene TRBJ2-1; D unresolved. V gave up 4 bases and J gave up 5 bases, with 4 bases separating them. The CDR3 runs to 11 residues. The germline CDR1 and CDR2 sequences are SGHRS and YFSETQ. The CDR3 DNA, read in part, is TGCGCCAGCAGCCTACACAATGAG. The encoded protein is CASSLHNE. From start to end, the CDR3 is CASSLHNEQFF.

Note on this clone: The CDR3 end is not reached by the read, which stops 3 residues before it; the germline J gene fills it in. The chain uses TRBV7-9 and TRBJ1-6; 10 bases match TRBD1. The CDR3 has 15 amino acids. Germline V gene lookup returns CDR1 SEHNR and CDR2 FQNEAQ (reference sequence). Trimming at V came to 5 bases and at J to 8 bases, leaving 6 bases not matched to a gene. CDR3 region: CASSGDRGLDSPLHF. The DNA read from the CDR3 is TGTGCCAGCAGCGGGGACAGGGGTCTGGATTCACCC.

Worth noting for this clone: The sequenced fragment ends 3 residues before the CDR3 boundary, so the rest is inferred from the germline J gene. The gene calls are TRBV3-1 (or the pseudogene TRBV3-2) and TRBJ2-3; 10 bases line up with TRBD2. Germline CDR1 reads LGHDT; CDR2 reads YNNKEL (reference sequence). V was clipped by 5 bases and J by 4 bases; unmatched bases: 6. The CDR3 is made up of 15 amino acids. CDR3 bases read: TGTGCCAGCAGCATCACAGCGGGAGGGGCAGATACG. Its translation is CASSITAGGADT. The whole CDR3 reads CASSITAGGADTQYF.

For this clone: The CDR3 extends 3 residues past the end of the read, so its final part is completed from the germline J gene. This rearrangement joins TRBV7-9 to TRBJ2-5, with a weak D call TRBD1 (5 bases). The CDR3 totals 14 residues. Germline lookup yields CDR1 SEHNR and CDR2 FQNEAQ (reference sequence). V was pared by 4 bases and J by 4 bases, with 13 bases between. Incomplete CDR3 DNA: TGTGCCAGCAGCTGGGTCCAGGGTAGAGAGACC. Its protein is CASSWVQGRET. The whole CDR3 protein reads CASSWVQGRETQYF. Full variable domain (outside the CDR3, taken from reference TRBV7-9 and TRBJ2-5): DTGVSQNPRHKITKRGQNVTFRCDPISEHNRLYWYRQTLGQGPEFLTYFQNEAQLEKSRLLSDRFSAERPKGSFSTLEIQRTEQGDSAMYLCASSWVQGRETQYFGPGTRLLVL.

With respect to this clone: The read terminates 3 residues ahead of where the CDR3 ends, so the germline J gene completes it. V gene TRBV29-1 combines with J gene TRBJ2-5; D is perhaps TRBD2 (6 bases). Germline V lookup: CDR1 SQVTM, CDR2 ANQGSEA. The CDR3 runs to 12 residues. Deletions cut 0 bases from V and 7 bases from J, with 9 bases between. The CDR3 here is CSVEDLRGTQYF. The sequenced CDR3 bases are TGCAGCGTTGAAGATCTGCGGGGGACC.

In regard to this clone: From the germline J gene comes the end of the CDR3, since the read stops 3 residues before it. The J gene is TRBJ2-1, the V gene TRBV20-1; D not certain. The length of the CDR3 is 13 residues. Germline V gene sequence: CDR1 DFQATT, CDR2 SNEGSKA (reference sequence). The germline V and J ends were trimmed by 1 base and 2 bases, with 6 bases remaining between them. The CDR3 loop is CSARGLTYNEQFF. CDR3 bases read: TGCAGTGCTAGAGGGCTGACCTACAATGAG.

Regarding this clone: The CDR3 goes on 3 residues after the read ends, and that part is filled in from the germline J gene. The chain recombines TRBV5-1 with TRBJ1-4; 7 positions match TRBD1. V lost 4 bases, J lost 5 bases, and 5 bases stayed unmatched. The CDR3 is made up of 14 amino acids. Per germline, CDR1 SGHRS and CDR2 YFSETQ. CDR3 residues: CASSQQDRNEKLFF. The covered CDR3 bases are TGCGCCAGCAGCCAGCAGGACAGGAATGAAAAA.

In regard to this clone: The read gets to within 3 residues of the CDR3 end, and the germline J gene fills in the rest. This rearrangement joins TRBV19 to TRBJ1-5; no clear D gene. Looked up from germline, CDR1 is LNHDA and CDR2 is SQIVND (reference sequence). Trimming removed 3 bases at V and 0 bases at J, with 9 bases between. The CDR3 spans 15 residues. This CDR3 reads CASSITEYSNQPQHF. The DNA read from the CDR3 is TGTGCCAGTAGTATCACAGAATATAGCAATCAGCCC.

This CDR3 reads CASSSPTSGRETQYF. CDR3 DNA (partial): TGTGCCAGCAGCTCTCCGACTAGCGGGCGGGAGACC. The chain joins TRBV7-2 to TRBJ2-5; 10 bases map to TRBD2. The read comes to an end 3 residues before the CDR3 does, leaving the germline J gene to fill in the end. V trimming: 4 bases; J trimming: 5 bases; junction bases outside the gene matches: 7. CDR1 is SGHTA, CDR2 FQGNSA, per germline. The CDR3 has 15 amino acids. Together with reference TRBV7-2 and TRBJ2-5, the CDR3 gives the full variable domain: GAGVSQSPSNKVTEKGKDVELRCDPISGHTALYWYRQSLGQGLEFLIYFQGNSAPDKSGLPSDRFSAERTGGSVSTLTIQRTQQEDSAVYLCASSSPTSGRETQYFGPGTRLLVL.

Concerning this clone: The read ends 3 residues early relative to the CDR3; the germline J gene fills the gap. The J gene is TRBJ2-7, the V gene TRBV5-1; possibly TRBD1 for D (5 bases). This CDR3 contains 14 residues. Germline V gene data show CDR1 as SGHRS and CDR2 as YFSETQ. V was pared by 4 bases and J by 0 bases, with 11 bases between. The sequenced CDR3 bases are TGCGCCAGCAGCCCTGGCGACAGCTCCTACGAG. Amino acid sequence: CASSPGDSSYE. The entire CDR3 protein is CASSPGDSSYEQYF.

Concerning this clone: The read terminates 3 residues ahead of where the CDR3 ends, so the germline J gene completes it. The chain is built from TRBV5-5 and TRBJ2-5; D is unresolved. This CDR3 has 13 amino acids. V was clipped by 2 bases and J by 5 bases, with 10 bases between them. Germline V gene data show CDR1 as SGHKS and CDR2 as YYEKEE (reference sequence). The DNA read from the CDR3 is TGTGCCAGCAGCTTCAACTACGCGGAGACC. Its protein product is CASSFNYAET. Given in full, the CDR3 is CASSFNYAETQYF.

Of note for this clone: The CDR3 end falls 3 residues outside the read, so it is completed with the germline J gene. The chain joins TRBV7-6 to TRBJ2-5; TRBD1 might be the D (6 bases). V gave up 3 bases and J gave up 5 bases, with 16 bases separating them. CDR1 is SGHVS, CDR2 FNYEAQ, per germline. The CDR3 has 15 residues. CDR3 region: CASSFEWTAGETQYF. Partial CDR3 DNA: TGTGCCAGCAGCTTTGAATGGACAGCCGGGGAGACC.

The sequenced CDR3 bases are TGCGCCAGCAGCGATGGACAGGGCCTCTACGAG. Protein sequence: CASSDGQGLYE. The CDR3 in its entirety is CASSDGQGLYEQYF. V and J are TRBV5-1 and TRBJ2-7, with 8 nucleotides matching TRBD1. Read sequence stops 3 residues before the CDR3 end, and the germline J gene provides the missing end. CDR1 and CDR2 from the germline V gene are SGHRS and YFSETQ. Germline trimming cut 4 bases from V and 3 bases from J; bases unmatched to any gene: 6. The CDR3 is made up of 14 amino acids.

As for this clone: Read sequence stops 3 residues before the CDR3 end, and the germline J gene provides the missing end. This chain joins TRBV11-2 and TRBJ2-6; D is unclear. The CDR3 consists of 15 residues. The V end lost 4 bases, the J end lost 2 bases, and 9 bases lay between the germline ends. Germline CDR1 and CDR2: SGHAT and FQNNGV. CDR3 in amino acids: CASSSPYTGANVLTF. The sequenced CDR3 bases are TGTGCCAGCAGCTCCCCATACACTGGGGCCAACGTC.

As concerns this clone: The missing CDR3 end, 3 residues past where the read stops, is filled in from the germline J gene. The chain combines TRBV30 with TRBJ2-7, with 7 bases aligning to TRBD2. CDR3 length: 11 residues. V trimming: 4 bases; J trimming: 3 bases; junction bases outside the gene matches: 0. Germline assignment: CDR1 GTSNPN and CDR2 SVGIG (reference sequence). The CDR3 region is CAWTSGYEQYF. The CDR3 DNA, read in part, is TGTGCCTGGACTAGCGGCTACGAG.

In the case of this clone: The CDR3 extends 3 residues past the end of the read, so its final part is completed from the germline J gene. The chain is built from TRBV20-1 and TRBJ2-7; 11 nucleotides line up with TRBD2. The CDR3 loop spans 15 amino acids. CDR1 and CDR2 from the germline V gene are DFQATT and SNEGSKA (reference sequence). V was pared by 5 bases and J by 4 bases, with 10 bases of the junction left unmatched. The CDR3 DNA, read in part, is TGCAGTGCTTACCCGACTAGCGGGATAAGGTACGAG. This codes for CSAYPTSGIRYE. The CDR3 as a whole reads CSAYPTSGIRYEQYF.

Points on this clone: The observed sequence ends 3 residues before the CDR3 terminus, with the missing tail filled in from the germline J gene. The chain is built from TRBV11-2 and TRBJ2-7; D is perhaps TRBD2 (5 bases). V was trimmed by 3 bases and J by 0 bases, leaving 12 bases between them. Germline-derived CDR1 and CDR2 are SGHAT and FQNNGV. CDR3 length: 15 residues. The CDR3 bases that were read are TGTGCCAGCAGCTTGGAGCGGATTAGCTCCTACGAG. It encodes CASSLERISSYE. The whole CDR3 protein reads CASSLERISSYEQYF. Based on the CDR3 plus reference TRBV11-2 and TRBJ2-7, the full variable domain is EAGVAQSPRYKIIEKRQSVAFWCNPISGHATLYWYQQILGQGPKLLIQFQNNGVVDDSQLPKDRFSAERLKGVDSTLKIQPAKLEDSAVYLCASSLERISSYEQYFGPGTRLTVT.

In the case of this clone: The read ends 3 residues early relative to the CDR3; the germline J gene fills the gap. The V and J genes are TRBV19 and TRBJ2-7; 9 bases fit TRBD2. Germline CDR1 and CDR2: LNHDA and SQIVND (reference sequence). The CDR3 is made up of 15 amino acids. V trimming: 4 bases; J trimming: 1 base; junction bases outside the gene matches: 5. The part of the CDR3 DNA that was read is TGTGCCAGTAGTAATGGGCTAGCGGGGTCCTACGAG. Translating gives CASSNGLAGSYE. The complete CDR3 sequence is CASSNGLAGSYEQYF.

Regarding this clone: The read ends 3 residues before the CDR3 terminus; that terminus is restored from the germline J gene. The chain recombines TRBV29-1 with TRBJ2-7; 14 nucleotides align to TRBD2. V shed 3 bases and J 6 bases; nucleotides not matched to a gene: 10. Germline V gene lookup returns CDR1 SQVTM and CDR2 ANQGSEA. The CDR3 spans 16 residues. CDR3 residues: CSVDGGTSGRIVEQYF. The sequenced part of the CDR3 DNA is TGCAGCGTTGATGGCGGGACTAGCGGGAGAATAGTCGAG.

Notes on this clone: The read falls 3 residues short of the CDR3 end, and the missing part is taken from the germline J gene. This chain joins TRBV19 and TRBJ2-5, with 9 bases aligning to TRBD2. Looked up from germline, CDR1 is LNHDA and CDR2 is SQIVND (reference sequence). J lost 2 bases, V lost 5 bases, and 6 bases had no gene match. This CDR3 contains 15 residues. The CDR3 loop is CASSAMTSGQETQYF. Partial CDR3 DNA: TGTGCCAGTAGTGCCATGACTAGCGGACAAGAGACC.

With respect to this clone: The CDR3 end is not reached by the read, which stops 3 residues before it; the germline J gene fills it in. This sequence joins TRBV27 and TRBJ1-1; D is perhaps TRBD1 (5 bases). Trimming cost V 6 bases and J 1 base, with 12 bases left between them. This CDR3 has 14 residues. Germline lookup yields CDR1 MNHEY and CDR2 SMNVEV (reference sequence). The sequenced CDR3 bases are TGTGCCAGCAGCACCATCGGGGGGAACACTGAA. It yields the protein CASSTIGGNTE. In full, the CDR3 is CASSTIGGNTEAFF.

CDR3 sequence reads: CASSSNLAGFNTGELFF. The CDR3 bases that were read are TGCGCCAGCAGCTCGAACCTAGCGGGATTTAACACCGGGGAG. The chain joins TRBV5-1 to TRBJ2-2; 9 bases map to TRBD2. The read ends 3 residues before the CDR3 terminus; that terminus is restored from the germline J gene. This CDR3 has 17 residues. The germline CDR1 and CDR2 sequences are SGHRS and YFSETQ. V dropped 3 bases and J dropped 2; count of bases not matched to a gene: 8.

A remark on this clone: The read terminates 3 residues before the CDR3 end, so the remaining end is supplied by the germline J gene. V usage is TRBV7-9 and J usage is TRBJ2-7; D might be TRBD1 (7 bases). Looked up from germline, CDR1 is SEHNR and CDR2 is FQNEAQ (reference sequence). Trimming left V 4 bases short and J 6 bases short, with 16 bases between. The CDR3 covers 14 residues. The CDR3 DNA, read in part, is TGTGCCAGCAGCTCAGACAGGGACGGGGGCGAG. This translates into CASSSDRDGGE. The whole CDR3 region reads CASSSDRDGGEQYF. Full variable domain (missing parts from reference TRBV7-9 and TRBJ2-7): DTGVSQNPRHKITKRGQNVTFRCDPISEHNRLYWYRQTLGQGPEFLTYFQNEAQLEKSRLLSDRFSAERPKGSFSTLEIQRTEQGDSAMYLCASSSDRDGGEQYFGPGTRLTVT.